What follows are 19 T cell receptor beta chains derived from one specimen sequenced in a study of blood T cells in healthy people across ages. With a J-beta primer mix and a sample-barcoded 5' primer, a second PCR ran 7 to 11 cycles. From the 5' RACE reads, TCRdb called clonotypes with MiXCR, one entry per CDR3 protein. This sample yields about 780,000 distinct CDR3 sequences, of which around half are seen a single time; about a sixth belongs to the top ten. The sample was blood. These receptors all come from a man at least 80 years old in good health.

The chain joins TRBV5-1 to TRBJ2-1; D is perhaps TRBD1 (5 bases). Trimming stripped 0 bases from V and 4 bases from J, with 14 bases between. This CDR3 spans 16 amino acids. From germline, CDR1 is SGHRS and CDR2 YFSETQ. CDR3 in DNA: TGCGCCAGCAGCTTGGACAGGTCCTCTGGTTACAATGAGCAGTTCTTC. It is translated as CASSLDRSSGYNEQFF.

This clonotype was counted between two and nine times. V usage is TRBV4-3 and J usage is TRBJ2-3; TRBD1 aligns across 7 bases. Per germline, CDR1 LGHNA and CDR2 YSLEER. There are 18 residues in the CDR3. Trimming took 4 bases from V and 0 from J; bases not matched to a gene: 13. The CDR3 region is CASSLQPPGTASTDTQYF. CDR3 in DNA: TGCGCCAGCAGCCTCCAACCCCCTGGGACAGCGAGCACAGATACGCAGTATTTT.

This sequence joins TRBV12-3 or TRBV12-4 and TRBJ1-6; 7 bases line up with TRBD1. The CDR3 contains 15 residues. V lost 4 bases to trimming and J lost 7 bases; unmatched junction nucleotides: 7. CDR3 sequence: CASSSRGTANSPLHF. In nucleotides, the CDR3 is TGTGCCAGCAGTTCCCGTGGGACAGCCAATTCACCCCTCCACTTT.

J is TRBJ2-5 and V is TRBV6-1; no clear D gene. Trimming removed 7 bases from V and 4 bases from J, with 16 bases in between. Germline CDR1 reads MNHNS; CDR2 reads SASEGT. The CDR3 consists of 14 residues. The CDR3 region is CASITDPWGETQYF. The CDR3 DNA is TGTGCCAGCATAACAGACCCTTGGGGAGAGACCCAGTACTTC.

At least ten counts were recorded for this clonotype. The V and J genes are TRBV7-9 and TRBJ2-1, with D possibly being TRBD2 (5 bases). This CDR3 is 15 amino acids long. V was cut by 4 bases and J by 5 bases, with 15 bases left in between. Germline V gene lookup returns CDR1 SEHNR and CDR2 FQNEAQ (reference sequence). CDR3 nucleotide sequence: TGTGCCAGCAGCTCCCTGAGGGAGTCCCACAATGAGCAGTTCTTC. Translation gives CASSSLRESHNEQFF. Combining the CDR3 with reference TRBV7-9 and TRBJ2-1 gives the whole variable domain DTGVSQNPRHKITKRGQNVTFRCDPISEHNRLYWYRQTLGQGPEFLTYFQNEAQLEKSRLLSDRFSAERPKGSFSTLEIQRTEQGDSAMYLCASSSLRESHNEQFFGPGTRLTVL.

This clonotype was detected a few times. The rearrangement uses TRBV5-1 and TRBJ1-1; D not resolved. Trimming pared 0 bases from V and 5 bases from J, leaving 11 bases between. This CDR3 is built from 14 residues. Looked up from germline, CDR1 is SGHRS and CDR2 is YFSETQ. The CDR3 reads CASSLAQVGTEAFF. The CDR3, as DNA: TGCGCCAGCAGCTTGGCCCAGGTGGGAACTGAAGCTTTCTTT.

Only a few counts were recorded for this clonotype. CDR3 nucleotides: TGCAGTGCAACGGGGCGGCGGGAGAAAGACGAGCAGTACTTC. Protein product: CSATGRREKDEQYF. The rearrangement uses TRBV20-1 and TRBJ2-7; 7 bases are a match to TRBD2. Germline values: CDR1 DFQATT, CDR2 SNEGSKA (reference sequence). The trim removed 6 bases at V and 5 bases at J, leaving 13 bases unmatched. The CDR3 length is 14 residues.

This chain connects TRBV9 to TRBJ2-3; TRBD1 matches 10 bases. The CDR3 extends over 15 amino acids. Germline CDR1 and CDR2: SGDLS and YYNGEE. V lost 0 bases, J lost 5 bases, and 3 bases stayed unmatched. The CDR3 region has the DNA TGTGCCAGCAGCGTAGTGACAGGGGGCCGAGATACGCAGTATTTT. Encoded protein: CASSVVTGGRDTQYF.

The table lists this clonotype with a few counts. The V gene is TRBV5-5, the J gene TRBJ1-5, with a weak D call TRBD1 (5 bases). Germline lookup yields CDR1 SGHKS and CDR2 YYEKEE (reference sequence). The CDR3 contains 14 residues. V dropped 0 bases and J dropped 7 bases, with 11 bases sitting between them. In nucleotides, the CDR3 is TGTGCCAGCAGCTTGGGACACTCAGGGCAGCCCCAGCATTTT. Its translation is CASSLGHSGQPQHF. The variable domain in full, with the rest retrieved from reference TRBV5-5 and TRBJ1-5, is DAGVTQSPTHLIKTRGQQVTLRCSPISGHKSVSWYQQVLGQGPQFIFQYYEKEERGRGNFPDRFSARQFPNYSSELNVNALLLGDSALYLCASSLGHSGQPQHFGDGTRLSIL.

The genes are TRBV5-6 and TRBJ2-5; TRBD2 is a possible D gene (6 bases). V lost 5 bases and J lost 0, with 11 bases in between. CDR1 and CDR2 (germline): SGHDT, YYEEEE. The CDR3 consists of 14 residues. CDR3 bases: TGTGCCAGCAGGGACGGGGGACACCAAGAGACCCAGTACTTC. The encoded protein is CASRDGGHQETQYF.

Many counts were recorded for this clonotype. The genes are TRBV3-1 and TRBJ2-5; 9 nucleotides match TRBD2. This CDR3 comprises 16 residues. Germline V lookup: CDR1 LGHDT, CDR2 YNNKEL (reference sequence). J was trimmed by 5 bases and V by 1 base; bases with no gene match: 8. The CDR3 DNA is TGTGCCAGCAGCCAAGGGCGGGAGGGACTATCGGAGACCCAGTACTTC. This codes for CASSQGREGLSETQYF.

This rearrangement joins TRBV28 to TRBJ2-5; the D gene is possibly TRBD2 (7 bases). The CDR3 covers 13 residues. CDR1 and CDR2 from the germline V gene are MDHEN and SYDVKM. V dropped 7 bases and J dropped 11 bases, with 20 bases sitting between them. DNA of the CDR3: TGTGCCAGCATTACGAATAGGGGGGGGAAGCAGTACTTC. Its protein is CASITNRGGKQYF.

The J gene is TRBJ2-7, the V gene TRBV28, with D hard to call. CDR1 is MDHEN and CDR2 is SYDVKM in the germline V gene. The CDR3 is made up of 12 amino acids. The ends were cut back, 7 bases at V and 7 bases at J, with 14 bases in the middle. In DNA, the CDR3 is TGTGCCAGCAATAGAGGCGTCCATGAGCAGTACTTC. Amino acids: CASNRGVHEQYF. Using reference TRBV28 and TRBJ2-7 for the parts outside the CDR3, the full variable domain is DVKVTQSSRYLVKRTGEKVFLECVQDMDHENMFWYRQDPGLGLRLIYFSYDVKMKEKGDIPEGYSVSREKKERFSLILESASTNQTSMYLCASNRGVHEQYFGPGTRLTVT.

The gene calls are TRBV29-1 and TRBJ2-3, with 7 bases matching TRBD1. The germline gives CDR1 SQVTM, CDR2 ANQGSEA. This CDR3 has 13 amino acids. After removal of 5 bases from V and 4 bases from J, the junction contained 6 bases not matched to a gene. The CDR3: CSVFDRVSDTQYF. CDR3 sequence (DNA): TGCAGCGTTTTCGACAGGGTATCAGATACGCAGTATTTT.

The J gene is TRBJ2-2, the V gene TRBV11-2; TRBD2 might be the D (6 bases). The CDR3 is 18 residues long. The germline V gene encodes CDR1 SGHAT and CDR2 FQNNGV. Between the trimmed V and J ends, which lost 5 bases and 1 base, there was a span of 20 bases. The chain's CDR3 is CASSPHLPGVGNTGELFF. The CDR3 region has the DNA TGTGCCAGCAGCCCCCACCTACCGGGGGTGGGGAACACCGGGGAGCTGTTTTTT.

This rearrangement joins TRBV29-1 to TRBJ2-3, with 7 bases matching TRBD2. The V gene's germline CDR1 is SQVTM and CDR2 ANQGSEA. With V trimmed by 0 bases and J by 0 bases, 15 bases remained unmatched. This CDR3 has 19 residues. CDR3 region: CSVEDFPLSSGSSTDTQYF. The CDR3 coding sequence is TGCAGCGTTGAAGATTTCCCTTTAAGTAGCGGGTCTAGCACAGATACGCAGTATTTT.

Comments on this clonotype: A much larger clone differs from this one at a single base, so this may be a read error. The rearrangement joins TRBV7-7 to TRBJ2-5; the match to TRBD2 covers 7 bases. Looked up from germline, CDR1 is SSHAT and CDR2 is FNYEAQ (reference sequence). The CDR3 loop spans 13 amino acids. CDR3: CASSTSPSGTEYF. The DNA of the CDR3 is TGTGCTAGCAGCACCAGCCCTAGCGGCACGGAGTACTTC.

J is TRBJ2-7 and V is TRBV25-1; unclear D gene. Trimming removed 6 bases at V and 7 bases at J, with 10 bases between. This CDR3 has 11 amino acids. The germline V gene encodes CDR1 MGHDK and CDR2 SYGVNS. CDR3 in amino acids: CASRYGDEQYF. The DNA of the CDR3 is TGTGCCAGCAGGTATGGGGATGAGCAGTACTTC.

The rearrangement links TRBV5-1 to TRBJ2-2; D is undetermined. Trimming took 2 bases from V and 3 from J, leaving 11 bases between them. The CDR3 has 15 amino acids. In germline, CDR1 is SGHRS, CDR2 YFSETQ. In DNA form, the CDR3 reads TGCGCCAGCAGCTTCATCAGTCAGGACACCGGGGAGCTGTTTTTT. Translated, it gives CASSFISQDTGELFF.